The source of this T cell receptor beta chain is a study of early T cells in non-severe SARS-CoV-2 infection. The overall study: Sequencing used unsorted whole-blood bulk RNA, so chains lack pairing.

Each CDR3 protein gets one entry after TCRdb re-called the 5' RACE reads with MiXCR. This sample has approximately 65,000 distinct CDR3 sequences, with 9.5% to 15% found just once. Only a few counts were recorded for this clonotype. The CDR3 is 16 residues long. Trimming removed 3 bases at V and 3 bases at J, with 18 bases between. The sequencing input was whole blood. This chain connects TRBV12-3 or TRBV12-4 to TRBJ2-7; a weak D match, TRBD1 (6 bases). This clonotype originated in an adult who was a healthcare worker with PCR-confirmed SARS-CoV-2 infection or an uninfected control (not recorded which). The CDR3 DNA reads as TGTGCCAGCAGTTTGACCGTAGGGGACATTATCTACGAGCAGTACTTC. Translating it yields CASSLTVGDIIYEQYF.